The sequence of this T cell receptor beta chain was determined in a study of cytomegalovirus exposure and HLA in healthy donors. V lost 6 bases to trimming and J lost 9 bases; unmatched junction nucleotides: 8. The length of the CDR3 is 12 residues. Per the germline V gene, CDR1 is MNHEY and CDR2 is SVGAGI. A remark on this clone: Its antigen is unidentified.

General observations from the study: In a later analysis, common viral pathogens appeared linked to several of the most significant clusters. Certain indistinguishable V segments, among them TRBV6-2 and TRBV6-3, were excluded. Later genetic work tied a missense DCLRE1C variant to beta-chain V and J trimming.

The PCR used 60 Vbeta and 13 Jbeta primers. Generated by immunoSEQ multiplex PCR, the TCRdb table keeps only in-frame clones and is missing some. The table lists about 130,000 clones, over 50% of them singletons. J is TRBJ2-7 and V is TRBV6-5; the match to TRBD1 covers 7 bases. Sample: PBMCs. This clonotype originated in a human donor in good health. The CDR3 protein is CASSGRQGGQYF. In DNA, the CDR3 is TGTGCCAGCAGCGGCCGACAGGGTGGGCAGTACTTC.